This T cell receptor (beta chain) was documented in a study of blood T cells in healthy people across ages. Study-wide results and limits: Whereas aged donors had fewer naive CD4+ cells, long-lived donors had more of them and higher diversity.

V was trimmed by 5 bases and J by 4 bases, leaving 11 bases between them. The CDR3 has 13 amino acids. Isolation recovered at least 6 million PBMCs from every sample. A note on this clonotype: Its antigen remains unidentified.

Primed by a sample-barcoded 5' primer and a J-beta primer mix, a second PCR proceeded for roughly 7 to 12 cycles. Through a template-switch adaptor with 12 random nucleotides, each cDNA molecule received a tag. Each of the samples gave a minimum of 2.5 million paired-end reads that contained CDR3. TCRdb analysed the 5' RACE reads with MiXCR anew, one entry per CDR3 protein. The sample has 910,000 or so distinct CDR3 sequences; just over 50% are singletons. The chain combines TRBV12-3 or TRBV12-4 with TRBJ1-1, with D unclear. This receptor was identified in a woman aged 55-69 years in good health. The sample comprised blood. The CDR3: CASSVIKGTEAFF. In DNA, the CDR3 is TGTGCCAGCAGTGTGATTAAGGGCACTGAAGCTTTCTTT.